This T cell receptor (beta chain) was captured by sequencing in a study of OX40 agonist ivuxolimab in advanced cancers. Looked up from germline, CDR1 is ENHRY and CDR2 is SYGVKD. Trimming removed 4 bases from V and 5 bases from J, with 11 bases in between. The CDR3 is 13 amino acids. Measured with immunoSEQ multiplex PCR; TCRdb has only the in-frame clones, and not every one. Seen here are about 64,000 clones, roughly 80% observed once, and the top ten hold roughly 2%. This chain uses TRBV10-3 with TRBJ2-5; maybe TRBD1 (7 bases). Sequences were derived from CD4+ or CD8+ T cells sorted from blood, sampled in a trial of the OX40 agonist ivuxolimab. This clonotype was obtained from an adult with an advanced solid tumor such as melanoma, head and neck, liver or kidney cancer. This CDR3 is CAISAGGWETQYF. The DNA of the CDR3 is TGTGCCATCAGTGCAGGGGGGTGGGAGACCCAGTACTTC.